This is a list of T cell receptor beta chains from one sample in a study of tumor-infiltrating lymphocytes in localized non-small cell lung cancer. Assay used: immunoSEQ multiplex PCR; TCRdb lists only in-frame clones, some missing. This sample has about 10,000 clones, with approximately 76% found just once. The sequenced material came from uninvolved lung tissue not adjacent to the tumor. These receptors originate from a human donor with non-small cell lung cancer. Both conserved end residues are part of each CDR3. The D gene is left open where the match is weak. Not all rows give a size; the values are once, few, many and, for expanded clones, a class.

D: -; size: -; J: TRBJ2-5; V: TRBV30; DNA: TGTGCCTGGACTACCCAAGAGACCCAGTACTTC; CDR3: CAWTTQETQYF
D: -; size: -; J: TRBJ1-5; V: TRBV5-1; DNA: TGCGCCAGCAGCCTCTCAGGGCCCCATCAGCCCCAGCATTTT; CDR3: CASSLSGPHQPQHF
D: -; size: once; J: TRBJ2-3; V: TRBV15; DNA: TGTGCCACCAGCAGAGATCAGGCGCAGTATTTT; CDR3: CATSRDQAQYF
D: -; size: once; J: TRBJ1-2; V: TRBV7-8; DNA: TGTGCCAGCAGTGCAGGCCTCTGGGACTATGGCTACACCTTC; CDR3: CASSAGLWDYGYTF
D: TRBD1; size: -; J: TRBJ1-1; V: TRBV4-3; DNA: TGCGCCAGCAGCCAAGAGGGGACAGGGTCTACTGAAGCTTTCTTT; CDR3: CASSQEGTGSTEAFF
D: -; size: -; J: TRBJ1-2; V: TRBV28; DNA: TGTGCCAGCAGCCTCCGATGGGATCGCTATGGCTACACCTTC; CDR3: CASSLRWDRYGYTF
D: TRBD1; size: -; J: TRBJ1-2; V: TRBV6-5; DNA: TGTGCCAGCAGCGGGACAGCCATTAGTAAGGGCTACACCTTC; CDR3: CASSGTAISKGYTF
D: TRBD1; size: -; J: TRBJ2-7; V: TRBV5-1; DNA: TGCGCCAGCAGCTCGGGACAGGGGGGCGAGCAGTACTTC; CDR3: CASSSGQGGEQYF
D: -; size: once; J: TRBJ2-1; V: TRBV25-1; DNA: TGTGCCAGCAGTGAAGGCGAAGACAGTAGCGATGAGCAGTTCTTC; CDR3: CASSEGEDSSDEQFF
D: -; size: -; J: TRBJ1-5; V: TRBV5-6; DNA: TGTGCCAGCAGCTTTTGGACAGCTGGGGGTCAGCCCCAGCATTTT; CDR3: CASSFWTAGGQPQHF
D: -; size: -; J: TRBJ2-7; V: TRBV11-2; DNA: TGTGCCAGCAGTGTCACGGGGGCTGCCGGGGAGCAGTACTTC; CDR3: CASSVTGAAGEQYF
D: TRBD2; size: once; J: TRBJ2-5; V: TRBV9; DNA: TGTGCCAGCAGCGTAGGAACTAGCGGGATCCAAGAGACCCAGTACTTC; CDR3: CASSVGTSGIQETQYF
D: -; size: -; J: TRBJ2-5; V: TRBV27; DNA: TGTGCCAGCAGTTTTGGGGGGGAGACCCAGTACTTC; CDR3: CASSFGGETQYF
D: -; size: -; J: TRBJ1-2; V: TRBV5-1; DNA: TGCGCCAGCAGCTTGGGTCGGGGCTCCTATGGCTACACCTTC; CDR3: CASSLGRGSYGYTF
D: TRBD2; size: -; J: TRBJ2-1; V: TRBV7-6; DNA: TGTGCCAGCAGCTATAGCGGGAGGGCAAATGAGCAGTTCTTC; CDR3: CASSYSGRANEQFF
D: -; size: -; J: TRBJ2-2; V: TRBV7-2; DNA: TGTGCCAGCAGATCGGAGGCTAATCGGGTCACCGGGGAGCTGTTTTTT; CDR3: CASRSEANRVTGELFF
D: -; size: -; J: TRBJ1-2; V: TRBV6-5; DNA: TGTGCCCTAAAGCCAGGGGTGGGCTATGGCTACACCTTC; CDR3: CALKPGVGYGYTF
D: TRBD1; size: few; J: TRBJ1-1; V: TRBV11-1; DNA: TGTGCCAGCAGCCACGGGGAGGGGGCAAGCACTGAAGCTTTCTTT; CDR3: CASSHGEGASTEAFF
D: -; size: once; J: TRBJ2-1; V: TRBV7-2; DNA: TGTGCCAGCAGCTTAGAGCGGAATGAGCAGTTCTTC; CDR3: CASSLERNEQFF
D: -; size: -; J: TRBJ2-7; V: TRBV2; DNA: TGTGCCAGCAGTGTCACAGGGCATGCCGAGCAGTACTTC; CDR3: CASSVTGHAEQYF
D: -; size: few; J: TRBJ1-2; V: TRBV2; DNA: TGTGCCAGCAGTGAAGGGGATCTGCCAGGCTCCTTCTATGGCTACACCTTC; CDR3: CASSEGDLPGSFYGYTF
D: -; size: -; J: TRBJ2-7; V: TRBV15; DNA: TGTGCCACCAGCAGAGGGGGATCGAGCTACGAGCAGTACTTC; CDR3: CATSRGGSSYEQYF
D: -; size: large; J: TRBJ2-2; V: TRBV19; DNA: TGTGCCACCGCGAACTCGAACACCGGGGAGCTGTTTTTT; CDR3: CATANSNTGELFF
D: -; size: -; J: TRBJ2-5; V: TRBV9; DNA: TGTGCCAGCAGCGTAGGGGGGAGGGGGCCGACTCAAGAGACCCAGTACTTC; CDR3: CASSVGGRGPTQETQYF
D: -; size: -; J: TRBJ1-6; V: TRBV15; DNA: TGTGCCACCAGCACCAATAATTCACCCCTCCACTTT; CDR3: CATSTNNSPLHF
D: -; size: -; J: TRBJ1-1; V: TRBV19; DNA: TGTGCCAGTAGTATCGCGCGGGACACTGAAGCTTTCTTT; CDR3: CASSIARDTEAFF
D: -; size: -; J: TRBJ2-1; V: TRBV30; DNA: TGTGCCTGGAGTGTTGAGGGGGTCGAGCAGTTCTTC; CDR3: CAWSVEGVEQFF
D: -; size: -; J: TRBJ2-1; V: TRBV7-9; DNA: TGTGCCAGCAGCTTATGGCGGGGCCTACAGGGATCGTCCTACAATGAGCAGTTCTTC; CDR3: CASSLWRGLQGSSYNEQFF
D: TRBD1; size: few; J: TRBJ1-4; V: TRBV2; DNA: TGTGCCACCGACAGGGGTGAAAAACTGTTTTTT; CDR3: CATDRGEKLFF
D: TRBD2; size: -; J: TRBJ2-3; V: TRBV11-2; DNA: TGTGCCAGCAGCATATGGACTAGCGGCACAGATACGCAGTATTTT; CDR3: CASSIWTSGTDTQYF
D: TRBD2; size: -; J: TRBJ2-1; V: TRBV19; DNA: TGTGCCAGTAGTATAAGGGGGCTAGCGGGGGGATCAAGCTCCTACAATGAGCAGTTCTTC; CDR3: CASSIRGLAGGSSSYNEQFF
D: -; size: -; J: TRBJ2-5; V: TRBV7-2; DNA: TGTGCCAGCAGCTCCCGCCTGACTTTCCAAGAGACCCAGTACTTC; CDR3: CASSSRLTFQETQYF
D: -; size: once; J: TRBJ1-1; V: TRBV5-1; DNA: TGCGCCAGCAGCTTGGAGGGGAGCACTGAAGCTTTCTTT; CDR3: CASSLEGSTEAFF
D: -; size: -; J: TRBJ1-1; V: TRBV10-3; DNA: TGTGCCATCAGTGATCAGGGGAGCACTGAAGCTTTCTTT; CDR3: CAISDQGSTEAFF
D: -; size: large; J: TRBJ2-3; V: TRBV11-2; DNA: TGTGCCAGCAGCAGGACAAGCGACACAGATACGCAGTATTTT; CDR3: CASSRTSDTDTQYF
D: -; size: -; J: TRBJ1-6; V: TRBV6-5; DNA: TGTGCCAGCAGGTGGAGGAGTTATAATTCACCCCTCCACTTT; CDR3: CASRWRSYNSPLHF
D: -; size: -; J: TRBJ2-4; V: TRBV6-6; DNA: TGTGCCAGCAGTTACTCCCATCCAAACATTCAGTACTTC; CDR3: CASSYSHPNIQYF
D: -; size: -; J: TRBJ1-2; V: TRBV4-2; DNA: TGTGCCAGCAGCCAAACCCTTCAGGGAGGCGGTGGCTACACCTTC; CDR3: CASSQTLQGGGGYTF
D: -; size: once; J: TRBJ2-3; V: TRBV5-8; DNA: TGTGCCAGCAGCTTGGAACCCCGGGGTACTAGCACAGATACGCAGTATTTT; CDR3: CASSLEPRGTSTDTQYF
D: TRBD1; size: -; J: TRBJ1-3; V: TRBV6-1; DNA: TGTGCCAGCAGTGTCCCGACAGGGCATAGGGGTAACACCATATATTTT; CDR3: CASSVPTGHRGNTIYF
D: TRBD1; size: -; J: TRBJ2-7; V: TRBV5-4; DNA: TGTGCCAGCAGCTCCCTCTTACAGGGGAAGAACGAGCAGTACTTC; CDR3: CASSSLLQGKNEQYF
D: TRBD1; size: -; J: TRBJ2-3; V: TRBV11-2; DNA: TGTGCCAGCAGCTTAAGCAGGGGGACAGATACGCAGTATTTT; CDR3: CASSLSRGTDTQYF
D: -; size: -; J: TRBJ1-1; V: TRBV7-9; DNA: TGTGCCAGCAGCTTAGAACTCACTGAAGCTTTCTTT; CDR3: CASSLELTEAFF
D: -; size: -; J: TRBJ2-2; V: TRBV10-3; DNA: TGTGCCATCAGTGAGTCGGGCGGGATAAGCACCGGGGAGCTGTTTTTT; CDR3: CAISESGGISTGELFF
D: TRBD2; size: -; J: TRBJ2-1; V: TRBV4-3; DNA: TGCGCCAGCAGCCGAGAGGGACTAGCGGGGGATGAGCAGTTCTTC; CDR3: CASSREGLAGDEQFF
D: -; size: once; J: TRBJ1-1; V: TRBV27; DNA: TGTGCCAGCAGTTTTTCGGGGACGAACACTGAAGCTTTCTTT; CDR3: CASSFSGTNTEAFF
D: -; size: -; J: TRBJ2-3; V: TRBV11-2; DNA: TGTGCCAGCAGCCGTAGCACAGATACGCAGTATTTT; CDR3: CASSRSTDTQYF
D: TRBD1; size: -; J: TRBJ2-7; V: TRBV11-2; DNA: TGTGCCAGCAGCTTAGGAGTGGTAACAGGGGTTGAGCAGTACTTC; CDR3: CASSLGVVTGVEQYF
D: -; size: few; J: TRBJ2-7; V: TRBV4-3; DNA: TGCGCCAGCAGCCAAGTTCCCCTAGTTAGCCACGAGCAGTACTTC; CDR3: CASSQVPLVSHEQYF
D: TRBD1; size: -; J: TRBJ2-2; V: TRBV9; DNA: TGTGCCAGCAGGGAGGACAGGGTCGGCACCGGGGAGCTGTTTTTT; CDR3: CASREDRVGTGELFF
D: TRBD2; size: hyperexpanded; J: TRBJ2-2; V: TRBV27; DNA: TGTGCCAGCAGTTTACTCACTAGCGGGAGCTTCGCGAACACCGGGGAGCTGTTTTTT; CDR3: CASSLLTSGSFANTGELFF
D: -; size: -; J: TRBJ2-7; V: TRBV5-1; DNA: TGCGCCAGCAGCTTGGATCTAGGGTCTGGCGAGAAGTACTTC; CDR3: CASSLDLGSGEKYF
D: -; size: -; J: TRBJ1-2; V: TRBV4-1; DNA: TGCGCCAGCAGCCAAGATTTGGGCGGAACTAACTATGGCTACACCTTC; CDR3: CASSQDLGGTNYGYTF
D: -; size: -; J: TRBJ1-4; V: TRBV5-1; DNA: TGCGCCAGCAGCTTGGAGGGGATCGGTGGTGAAAAACTGTTTTTT; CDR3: CASSLEGIGGEKLFF
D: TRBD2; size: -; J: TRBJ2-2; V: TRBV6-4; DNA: TGTGCCAGCAGTGTGGAGACTAGCGGCGGGGAGCTGTTTTTT; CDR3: CASSVETSGGELFF
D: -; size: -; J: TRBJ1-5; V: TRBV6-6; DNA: TGTGCCAGCAGTTTTAAAGAAGGTGGTCAGCCCCAGCATTTT; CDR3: CASSFKEGGQPQHF
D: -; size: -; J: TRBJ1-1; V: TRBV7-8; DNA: TGTGCCAGCAGCCTATTGACAGGTGGTTTTGGGAACACTGAAGCTTTCTTT; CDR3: CASSLLTGGFGNTEAFF
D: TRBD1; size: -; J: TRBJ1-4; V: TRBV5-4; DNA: TGTGCCAGCAGTCCGGGACAGGGGGGAAAACTGTTTTTT; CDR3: CASSPGQGGKLFF
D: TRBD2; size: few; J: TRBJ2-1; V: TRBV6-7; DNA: TGTGCCAGCAGTTCATCGACTAGCGGGGGCCCTCTCCCCTACAATGAGCAGTTCTTC; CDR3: CASSSSTSGGPLPYNEQFF